The rows below give T cell receptor beta chains drawn from one sample of a study of PD-1 blockade in classical Hodgkin lymphoma. TCRdb's copy holds only in-frame clones and misses some; the assay was immunoSEQ multiplex PCR. The top ten clones hold less than 10% of a sample with tens of thousands of clones, roughly 78% of them seen once. The source material was peripheral blood mononuclear cells (PBMCs), sampled before the fourth cycle of nivolumab. These receptors were taken from a human donor with classical Hodgkin lymphoma. CDR3s include the opening cysteine and the closing phenylalanine or tryptophan. A D gene is named only where the DNA matches it firmly. Size tells how often a clone was seen (once, few, many) or the class of an expanded clone, and some rows leave it out.

clone size: -; V gene: TRBV6-5; J gene: TRBJ1-1; D gene: TRBD1; CDR3 protein: CASSYSTGTGTEAFF; CDR3 DNA: TGTGCCAGCAGTTATTCGACAGGGACGGGCACTGAAGCTTTCTTT
clone size: -; V gene: TRBV4-1; J gene: TRBJ1-5; D gene: -; CDR3 protein: CASSQEGWQPKNQPQHF; CDR3 DNA: TGCGCCAGCAGCCAAGAAGGTTGGCAGCCTAAAAATCAGCCCCAGCATTTT
clone size: -; V gene: TRBV5-8; J gene: TRBJ1-1; D gene: TRBD1; CDR3 protein: CASSLVQGAEAFF; CDR3 DNA: TGTGCCAGCAGCTTGGTGCAGGGGGCTGAAGCTTTCTTT
clone size: few; V gene: TRBV28; J gene: TRBJ2-5; D gene: -; CDR3 protein: CASSFGVIVETQYF; CDR3 DNA: TGTGCCAGCAGTTTCGGGGTTATAGTAGAGACCCAGTACTTC
clone size: -; V gene: TRBV18; J gene: TRBJ2-7; D gene: -; CDR3 protein: CASSQGHVYEQYF; CDR3 DNA: TGTGCCAGCTCCCAAGGACACGTCTACGAGCAGTACTTC
clone size: once; V gene: TRBV27; J gene: TRBJ2-4; D gene: -; CDR3 protein: CASSLPPDVKAKNIQYF; CDR3 DNA: TGTGCCAGCAGTTTACCTCCAGACGTGAAAGCCAAAAACATTCAGTACTTC
clone size: -; V gene: TRBV25-1; J gene: TRBJ1-5; D gene: -; CDR3 protein: CASSDRVGNQPQHF; CDR3 DNA: TGTGCCAGCAGTGACAGGGTTGGCAATCAGCCCCAGCATTTT
clone size: -; V gene: TRBV9; J gene: TRBJ2-5; D gene: TRBD1; CDR3 protein: CASSAGQGQETQYF; CDR3 DNA: TGTGCCAGCTCTGCAGGACAGGGCCAAGAGACCCAGTACTTC
clone size: -; V gene: TRBV28; J gene: TRBJ1-2; D gene: -; CDR3 protein: CASSWTEVYGYTF; CDR3 DNA: TGTGCCAGCAGTTGGACAGAAGTTTATGGCTACACCTTC
clone size: -; V gene: TRBV5-1; J gene: TRBJ2-7; D gene: -; CDR3 protein: CASSRGREGRFSYEQYF; CDR3 DNA: TGCGCCAGCAGCCGGGGGCGGGAAGGACGGTTCTCCTACGAGCAGTACTTC
clone size: -; V gene: TRBV27; J gene: TRBJ1-2; D gene: -; CDR3 protein: CASGNSRGYTF; CDR3 DNA: TGTGCCAGCGGTAACAGTCGCGGCTACACCTTC
clone size: -; V gene: TRBV18; J gene: TRBJ2-3; D gene: TRBD2; CDR3 protein: CASSPRSGGRTDTQYF; CDR3 DNA: TGTGCCAGCTCACCACGTAGCGGGGGACGCACAGATACGCAGTATTTT
clone size: -; V gene: TRBV6-5; J gene: TRBJ1-1; D gene: TRBD1; CDR3 protein: CASSSVTGVTEAFF; CDR3 DNA: TGTGCCAGCAGTTCCGTGACAGGGGTTACTGAAGCTTTCTTT
clone size: -; V gene: TRBV15; J gene: TRBJ2-3; D gene: TRBD2; CDR3 protein: CATSRAGGPFKGTQYF; CDR3 DNA: TGTGCCACCAGCAGAGCGGGAGGGCCATTCAAAGGTACGCAGTATTTT
clone size: few; V gene: TRBV7-9; J gene: TRBJ2-6; D gene: -; CDR3 protein: CASSPTTGAHSGANVLTF; CDR3 DNA: TGTGCCAGCAGCCCTACAACAGGCGCCCACTCTGGGGCCAACGTCCTGACTTTC
clone size: -; V gene: TRBV10-3; J gene: TRBJ1-6; D gene: TRBD1; CDR3 protein: CAISEGVAGGNSPLHF; CDR3 DNA: TGTGCCATCAGTGAGGGCGTGGCAGGGGGTAATTCACCCCTCCACTTT
clone size: -; V gene: TRBV19; J gene: TRBJ2-3; D gene: -; CDR3 protein: CASSSPGASTDTQYF; CDR3 DNA: TGTGCCAGTAGCTCCCCAGGGGCCTCCACAGATACGCAGTATTTT
clone size: once; V gene: TRBV11-1; J gene: TRBJ1-1; D gene: -; CDR3 protein: CASTTGRGTEAFF; CDR3 DNA: TGTGCCAGCACCACAGGGCGCGGCACTGAAGCTTTCTTT
clone size: -; V gene: TRBV7-2; J gene: TRBJ2-5; D gene: TRBD1; CDR3 protein: CASSFTGGWETQYF; CDR3 DNA: TGTGCCAGCAGCTTCACAGGGGGCTGGGAGACCCAGTACTTC
clone size: -; V gene: TRBV7-9; J gene: TRBJ1-2; D gene: TRBD1; CDR3 protein: CASTQKRTGEDGYTF; CDR3 DNA: TGTGCCAGCACCCAAAAGCGCACAGGGGAAGATGGCTACACCTTC
clone size: -; V gene: TRBV30; J gene: TRBJ2-7; D gene: TRBD2; CDR3 protein: CTWRGDRAGGPAYF; CDR3 DNA: TGTACCTGGAGGGGGGACAGAGCGGGAGGGCCGGCGTACTTC
clone size: -; V gene: TRBV6-6; J gene: TRBJ1-3; D gene: -; CDR3 protein: CASSYGDFRNTIYF; CDR3 DNA: TGTGCCAGCAGTTACGGGGACTTTCGAAACACCATATATTTT
clone size: -; V gene: TRBV7-9; J gene: TRBJ2-2; D gene: TRBD2; CDR3 protein: CASSDGLAFGELFF; CDR3 DNA: TGTGCCAGCAGCGACGGACTAGCGTTTGGGGAGCTGTTTTTT
clone size: once; V gene: TRBV5-6; J gene: TRBJ1-4; D gene: TRBD1; CDR3 protein: CASSFSSLGGGGELFF; CDR3 DNA: TGTGCCAGCAGCTTCAGTTCCTTAGGGGGCGGAGGAGAACTGTTTTTT
clone size: -; V gene: TRBV10-3; J gene: TRBJ2-7; D gene: TRBD1; CDR3 protein: CAIRRSGGKQYF; CDR3 DNA: TGTGCCATCAGACGTTCAGGGGGAAAGCAGTACTTC
clone size: -; V gene: TRBV6-1; J gene: TRBJ1-1; D gene: TRBD1; CDR3 protein: CASSVELQGSREAFF; CDR3 DNA: TGTGCCAGCAGTGTCGAGCTACAGGGGTCACGCGAAGCTTTCTTT
clone size: -; V gene: TRBV10-3; J gene: TRBJ2-2; D gene: -; CDR3 protein: CAISESRKAGHTGELFF; CDR3 DNA: TGTGCCATCAGTGAGTCGAGAAAGGCGGGTCACACCGGGGAGCTGTTTTTT
clone size: -; V gene: TRBV9; J gene: TRBJ2-5; D gene: -; CDR3 protein: CASSPPQGISETQYF; CDR3 DNA: TGTGCCAGCAGCCCTCCCCAGGGGATATCGGAGACCCAGTACTTC
clone size: -; V gene: TRBV27; J gene: TRBJ2-7; D gene: -; CDR3 protein: CASSPRDSPREQYF; CDR3 DNA: TGTGCCAGCAGTCCCCGGGACTCGCCTCGGGAGCAGTACTTC
clone size: -; V gene: TRBV5-1; J gene: TRBJ1-1; D gene: TRBD1; CDR3 protein: CASSFDRGATEAFF; CDR3 DNA: TGCGCCAGCAGCTTCGACAGGGGGGCCACTGAAGCTTTCTTT
clone size: -; V gene: TRBV6-6; J gene: TRBJ2-7; D gene: -; CDR3 protein: CASSFSGPYEQYF; CDR3 DNA: TGTGCCAGCAGTTTTTCGGGACCCTACGAGCAGTACTTC
clone size: -; V gene: TRBV18; J gene: TRBJ1-4; D gene: -; CDR3 protein: CASSTEGGKLFF; CDR3 DNA: TGTGCCAGCTCAACAGAGGGAGGGAAACTGTTTTTT
clone size: -; V gene: TRBV28; J gene: TRBJ2-7; D gene: -; CDR3 protein: CASSFPVATVISYEQYF; CDR3 DNA: TGTGCCAGCAGTTTCCCAGTCGCGACAGTGATCTCCTACGAGCAGTACTTC
clone size: once; V gene: TRBV6-1; J gene: TRBJ2-1; D gene: -; CDR3 protein: CASSERAYSYNEQFF; CDR3 DNA: TGTGCCAGCAGTGAAAGGGCCTACTCCTACAATGAGCAGTTCTTC
clone size: -; V gene: TRBV7-9; J gene: TRBJ1-3; D gene: -; CDR3 protein: CASSLSGRSSGNTIYF; CDR3 DNA: TGTGCCAGCAGCTTGTCCGGGCGTTCTTCTGGAAACACCATATATTTT
clone size: -; V gene: TRBV27; J gene: TRBJ1-5; D gene: -; CDR3 protein: CASTQRGQPQHF; CDR3 DNA: TGTGCCAGCACCCAAAGGGGACAGCCCCAGCATTTT
clone size: -; V gene: TRBV6-5; J gene: TRBJ2-3; D gene: -; CDR3 protein: CASRPWLSTDTQYF; CDR3 DNA: TGTGCCAGCAGGCCCTGGTTGAGCACAGATACGCAGTATTTT
clone size: -; V gene: TRBV11-2; J gene: TRBJ2-3; D gene: -; CDR3 protein: CASSLRDPVTDTQYF; CDR3 DNA: TGTGCCAGCAGCTTAAGGGACCCCGTCACAGATACGCAGTATTTT
clone size: once; V gene: TRBV27; J gene: TRBJ2-7; D gene: TRBD2; CDR3 protein: CASSFFPQAGGDEQYF; CDR3 DNA: TGTGCCAGCAGTTTTTTCCCGCAGGCGGGAGGAGACGAGCAGTACTTC
clone size: -; V gene: TRBV9; J gene: TRBJ2-2; D gene: TRBD2; CDR3 protein: CASSVEAGVDTGELFF; CDR3 DNA: TGTGCCAGCAGCGTAGAAGCGGGGGTAGACACCGGGGAGCTGTTTTTT
clone size: -; V gene: TRBV18; J gene: TRBJ2-7; D gene: TRBD1; CDR3 protein: CASSPEGARYEQYF; CDR3 DNA: TGTGCCAGCTCACCCGAGGGGGCGCGCTACGAGCAGTACTTC
clone size: -; V gene: TRBV28; J gene: TRBJ1-5; D gene: -; CDR3 protein: CASQRSYSNQPQHF; CDR3 DNA: TGTGCCAGCCAACGCAGTTATAGCAATCAGCCCCAGCATTTT
clone size: many; V gene: TRBV7-8; J gene: TRBJ2-5; D gene: -; CDR3 protein: CASSLILRGRQETQYF; CDR3 DNA: TGTGCCAGCAGCTTAATTCTTAGGGGCCGCCAAGAGACCCAGTACTTC
clone size: -; V gene: TRBV4-1; J gene: TRBJ2-2; D gene: -; CDR3 protein: CASSPARATGELFF; CDR3 DNA: TGCGCCAGCAGCCCAGCCCGGGCCACCGGGGAGCTGTTTTTT
clone size: -; V gene: TRBV12-5; J gene: TRBJ2-2; D gene: -; CDR3 protein: CASGIGTGELFF; CDR3 DNA: TGTGCTAGTGGGATCGGCACCGGGGAGCTGTTTTTT
clone size: -; V gene: TRBV5-5; J gene: TRBJ2-7; D gene: -; CDR3 protein: CASSFQWTYEQYF; CDR3 DNA: TGTGCCAGCAGCTTTCAGTGGACTTACGAGCAGTACTTC
clone size: -; V gene: TRBV7-2; J gene: TRBJ2-7; D gene: -; CDR3 protein: CASSLGLYAYEQYF; CDR3 DNA: TGTGCCAGCAGCTTAGGGCTTTACGCCTACGAGCAGTACTTC
clone size: -; V gene: TRBV27; J gene: TRBJ1-1; D gene: -; CDR3 protein: CASSLSPDTEAFF; CDR3 DNA: TGTGCCAGCAGTTTATCGCCGGACACTGAAGCTTTCTTT
clone size: -; V gene: TRBV4-3; J gene: TRBJ2-1; D gene: -; CDR3 protein: CASSPPAGGDEQFF; CDR3 DNA: TGCGCCAGCAGCCCCCCCGCAGGGGGGGATGAGCAGTTCTTC
clone size: -; V gene: TRBV19; J gene: TRBJ1-5; D gene: -; CDR3 protein: CASRLGGSNQPQHF; CDR3 DNA: TGTGCGAGTCGGCTAGGAGGTAGCAATCAGCCCCAGCATTTT
clone size: -; V gene: TRBV29-1; J gene: TRBJ1-1; D gene: -; CDR3 protein: CSGYTAREAFF; CDR3 DNA: TGCAGCGGTTACACGGCCCGAGAAGCTTTCTTT
clone size: -; V gene: TRBV7-2; J gene: TRBJ2-7; D gene: TRBD2; CDR3 protein: CASSLVRLAGEKSYEQYF; CDR3 DNA: TGTGCCAGCAGCTTAGTTCGACTAGCGGGGGAAAAGTCCTACGAGCAGTACTTC
clone size: -; V gene: TRBV18; J gene: TRBJ1-2; D gene: -; CDR3 protein: CASSPPEPGLWHF; CDR3 DNA: TGTGCCAGCTCACCACCGGAACCGGGGCTTTGGCACTTC
clone size: -; V gene: TRBV18; J gene: TRBJ2-3; D gene: -; CDR3 protein: CASSGETTDTQYF; CDR3 DNA: TGTGCCAGCTCAGGCGAAACCACAGATACGCAGTATTTT
clone size: -; V gene: TRBV5-4; J gene: TRBJ1-2; D gene: -; CDR3 protein: CASSLGNQGLYYGYTF; CDR3 DNA: TGTGCCAGCAGCTTGGGGAATCAGGGGCTATACTATGGCTACACCTTC
clone size: -; V gene: TRBV7-6; J gene: TRBJ2-5; D gene: -; CDR3 protein: CASSFPWAETQYF; CDR3 DNA: TGTGCCAGCAGCTTCCCTTGGGCGGAGACCCAGTACTTC